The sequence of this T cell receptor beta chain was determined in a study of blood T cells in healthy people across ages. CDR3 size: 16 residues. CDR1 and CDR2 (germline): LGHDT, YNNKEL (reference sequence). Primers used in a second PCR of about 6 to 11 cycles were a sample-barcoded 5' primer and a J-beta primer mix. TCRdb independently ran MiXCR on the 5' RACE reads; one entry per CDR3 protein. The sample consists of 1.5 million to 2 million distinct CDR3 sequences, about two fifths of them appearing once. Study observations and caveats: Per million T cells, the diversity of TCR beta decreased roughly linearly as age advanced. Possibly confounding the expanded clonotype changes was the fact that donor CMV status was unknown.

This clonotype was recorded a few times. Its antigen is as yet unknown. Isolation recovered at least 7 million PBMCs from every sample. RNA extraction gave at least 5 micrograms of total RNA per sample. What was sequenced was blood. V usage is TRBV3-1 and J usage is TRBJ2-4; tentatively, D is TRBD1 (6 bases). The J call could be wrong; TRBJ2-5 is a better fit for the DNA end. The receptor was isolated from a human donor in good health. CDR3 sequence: CASSPKRHRQEETQYF. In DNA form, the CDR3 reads TGTGCCAGCAGCCCCAAACGGCACAGACAGGAGGAGACCCAGTACTTC.